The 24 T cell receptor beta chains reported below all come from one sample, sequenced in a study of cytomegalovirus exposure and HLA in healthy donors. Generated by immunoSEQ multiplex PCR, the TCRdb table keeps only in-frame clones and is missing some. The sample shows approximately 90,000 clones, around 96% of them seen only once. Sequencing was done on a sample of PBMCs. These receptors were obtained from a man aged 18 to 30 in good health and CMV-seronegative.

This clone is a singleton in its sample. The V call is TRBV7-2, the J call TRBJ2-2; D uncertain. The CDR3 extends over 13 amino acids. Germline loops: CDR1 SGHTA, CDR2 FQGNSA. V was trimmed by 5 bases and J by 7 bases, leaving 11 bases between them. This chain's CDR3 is CASSPRLDGELFF. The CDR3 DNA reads TGTGCCAGCAGCCCCCGTTTAGACGGGGAGCTGTTTTTT.

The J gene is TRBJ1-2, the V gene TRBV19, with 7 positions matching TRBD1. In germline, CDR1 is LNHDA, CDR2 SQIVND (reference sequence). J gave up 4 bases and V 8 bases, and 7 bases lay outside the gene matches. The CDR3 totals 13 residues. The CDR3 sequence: CASYDREAYGYTF. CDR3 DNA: TGTGCCAGTTACGACAGGGAGGCCTATGGCTACACCTTC.

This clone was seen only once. The CDR3 is CASSLKRIPNEQFF. CDR3 coding DNA: TGTGCCAGCAGCTTAAAGCGGATACCCAATGAGCAGTTCTTC. The chain uses TRBV7-2 and TRBJ2-1; maybe TRBD2 (5 bases). This CDR3 comprises 14 residues. V was shortened by 2 bases and J by 6 bases, with 11 bases between the two germline ends. Per the germline V gene, CDR1 is SGHTA and CDR2 is FQGNSA.

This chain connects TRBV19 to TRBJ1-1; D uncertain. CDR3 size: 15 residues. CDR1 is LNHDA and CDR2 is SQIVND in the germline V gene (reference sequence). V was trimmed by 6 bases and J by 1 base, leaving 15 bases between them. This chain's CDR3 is CASRGVYRKNTEAFF. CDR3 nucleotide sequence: TGTGCCAGTAGGGGAGTATATAGGAAGAACACTGAAGCTTTCTTT.

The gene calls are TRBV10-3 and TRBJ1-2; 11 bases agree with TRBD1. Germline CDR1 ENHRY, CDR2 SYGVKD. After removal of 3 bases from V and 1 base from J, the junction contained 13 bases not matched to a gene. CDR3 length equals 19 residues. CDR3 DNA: TGTGCCATCAGTGACGAGGCGGACAGGGGGCTCCGGAGTAACTATGGCTACACCTTC. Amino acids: CAISDEADRGLRSNYGYTF.

CDR3 in DNA: TGCGCCAGCAGCGCCACGACAGGGTTCGGGCGAGAGACCCAGTACTTC. As protein: CASSATTGFGRETQYF. The chain carries TRBV5-1 and TRBJ2-5, with 7 bases matching TRBD1. V shed 4 bases and J 4 bases; nucleotides not matched to a gene: 13. There are 16 residues in the CDR3. Germline-derived CDR1 and CDR2 are SGHRS and YFSETQ.

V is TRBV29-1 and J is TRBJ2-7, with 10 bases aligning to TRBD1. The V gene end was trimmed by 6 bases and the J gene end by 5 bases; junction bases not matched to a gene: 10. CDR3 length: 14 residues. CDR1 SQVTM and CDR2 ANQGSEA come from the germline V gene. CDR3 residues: CSVNRDRGGDEQYF. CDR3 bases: TGCAGCGTGAACCGGGACAGGGGAGGCGACGAGCAGTACTTC.

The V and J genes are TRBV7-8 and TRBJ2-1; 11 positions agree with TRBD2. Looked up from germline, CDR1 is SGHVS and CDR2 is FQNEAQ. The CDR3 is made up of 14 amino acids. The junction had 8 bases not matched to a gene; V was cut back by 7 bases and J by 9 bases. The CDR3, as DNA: TGTGCCAGCACGCAAATAGCGGGAGGGATTGAGCAGTTCTTC. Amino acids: CASTQIAGGIEQFF.

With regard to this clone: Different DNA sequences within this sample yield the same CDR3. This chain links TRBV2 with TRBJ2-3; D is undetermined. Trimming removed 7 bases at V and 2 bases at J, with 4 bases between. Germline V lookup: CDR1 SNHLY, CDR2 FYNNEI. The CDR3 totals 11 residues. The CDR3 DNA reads TGTGCCAGCACCTACACAGATACGCAGTATTTT. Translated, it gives CASTYTDTQYF.

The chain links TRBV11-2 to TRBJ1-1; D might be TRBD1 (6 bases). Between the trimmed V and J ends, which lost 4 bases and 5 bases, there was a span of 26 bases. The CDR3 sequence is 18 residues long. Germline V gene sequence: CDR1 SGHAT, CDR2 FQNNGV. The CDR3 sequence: CASSSAGLLGGRFTEAFF. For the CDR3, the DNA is TGTGCCAGCAGCTCGGCGGGACTACTAGGGGGGCGGTTTACTGAAGCTTTCTTT.

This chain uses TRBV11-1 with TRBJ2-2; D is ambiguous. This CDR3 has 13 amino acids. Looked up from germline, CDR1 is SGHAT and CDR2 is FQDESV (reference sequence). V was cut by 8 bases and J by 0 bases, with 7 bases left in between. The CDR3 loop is CASETPNTGELFF. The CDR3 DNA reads TGTGCCAGCGAGACTCCGAACACCGGGGAGCTGTTTTTT.

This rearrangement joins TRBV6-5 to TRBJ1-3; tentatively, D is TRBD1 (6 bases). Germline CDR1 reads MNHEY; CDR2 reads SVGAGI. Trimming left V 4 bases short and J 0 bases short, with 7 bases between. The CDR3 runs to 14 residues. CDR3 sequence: CASSWDNSGNTIYF. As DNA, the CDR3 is TGTGCCAGCAGTTGGGACAACTCTGGAAACACCATATATTTT.

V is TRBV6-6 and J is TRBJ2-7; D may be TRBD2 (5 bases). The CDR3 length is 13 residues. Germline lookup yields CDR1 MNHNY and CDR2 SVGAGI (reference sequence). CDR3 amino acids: CASREGASGEQYV. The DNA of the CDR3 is TGTGCTTCGCGCGAGGGCGCATCGGGCGAGCAGTACGTC.

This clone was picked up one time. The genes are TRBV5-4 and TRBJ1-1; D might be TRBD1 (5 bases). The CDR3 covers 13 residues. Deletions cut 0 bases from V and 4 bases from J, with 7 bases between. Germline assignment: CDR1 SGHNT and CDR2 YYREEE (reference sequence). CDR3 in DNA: TGTGCCAGCAGCTTGGGGGGCGGCACTGAAGCTTTCTTT. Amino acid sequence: CASSLGGGTEAFF.

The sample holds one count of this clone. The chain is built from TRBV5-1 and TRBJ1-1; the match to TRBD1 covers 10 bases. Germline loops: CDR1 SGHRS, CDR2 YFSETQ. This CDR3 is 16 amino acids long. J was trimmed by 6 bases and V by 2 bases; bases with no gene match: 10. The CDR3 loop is CASSFRQGATDAEAFF. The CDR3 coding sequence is TGCGCCAGCAGCTTTCGACAGGGGGCGACGGACGCTGAAGCTTTCTTT.

The CDR3 DNA reads TGTGCCAGCAAAGCGGGGCAAGAGACCCAGTACTTC. Amino acid sequence: CASKAGQETQYF. This sequence joins TRBV6-5 and TRBJ2-5; 7 nucleotides agree with TRBD2. The CDR3 totals 12 residues. Germline values: CDR1 MNHEY, CDR2 SVGAGI. V lost 7 bases, J lost 2 bases, and 1 base stayed unmatched.

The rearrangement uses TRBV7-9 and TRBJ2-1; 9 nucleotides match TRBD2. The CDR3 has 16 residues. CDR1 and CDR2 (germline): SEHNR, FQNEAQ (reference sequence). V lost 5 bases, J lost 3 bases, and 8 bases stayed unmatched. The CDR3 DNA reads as TGTGCCAGCAGCGCCACTAGCGGGCGCAACTACAATGAGCAGTTCTTC. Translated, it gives CASSATSGRNYNEQFF.

This chain's CDR3 is CASSPTGTDTQYF. The CDR3 DNA reads as TGTGCCAGCAGCCCCACGGGCACAGATACGCAGTATTTT. This chain joins TRBV7-3 and TRBJ2-3; no clear D. Trimming shortened V by 5 bases and J by 1 base, and 7 bases separated the two germline ends. The germline V gene has CDR1 SGHTA and CDR2 FQGTGA. This CDR3 has 13 residues.

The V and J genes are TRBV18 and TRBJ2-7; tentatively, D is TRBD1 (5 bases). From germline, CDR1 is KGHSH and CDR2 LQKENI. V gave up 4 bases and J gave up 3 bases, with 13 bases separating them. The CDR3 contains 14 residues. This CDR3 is CASSQSQTDYEQYF. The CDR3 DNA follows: TGTGCCAGCTCACAATCTCAGACAGACTACGAGCAGTACTTC.

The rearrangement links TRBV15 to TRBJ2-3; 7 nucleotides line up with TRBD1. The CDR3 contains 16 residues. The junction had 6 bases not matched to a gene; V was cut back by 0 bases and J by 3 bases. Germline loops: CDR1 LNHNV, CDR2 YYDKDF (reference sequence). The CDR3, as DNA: TGTGCCACCAGCAGAGATCCCAGGGGGTGGACAGATACGCAGTATTTT. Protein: CATSRDPRGWTDTQYF. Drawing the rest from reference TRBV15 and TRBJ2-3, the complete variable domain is DAMVIQNPRYQVTQFGKPVTLSCSQTLNHNVMYWYQQKSSQAPKLLFHYYDKDFNNEADTPDNFQSRRPNTSFCFLDIRSPGLGDTAMYLCATSRDPRGWTDTQYFGPGTRLTVL.

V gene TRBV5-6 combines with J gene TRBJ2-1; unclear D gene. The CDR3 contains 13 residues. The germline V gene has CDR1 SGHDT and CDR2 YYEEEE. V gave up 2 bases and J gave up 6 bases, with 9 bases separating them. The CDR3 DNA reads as TGTGCCAGCAGCTTTCCCCCGAGCAATGAGCAGTTCTTC. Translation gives CASSFPPSNEQFF.

CDR3 sequence (DNA): TGTGCCAGCAGCGTCAGACAGGGATTCGGGACTGAAGCTTTCTTT. Amino acids: CASSVRQGFGTEAFF. The chain employs TRBV7-2 and TRBJ1-1; TRBD1 aligns across 7 bases. The trim removed 5 bases at V and 5 bases at J, leaving 11 bases unmatched. The CDR3 is 15 amino acids. The germline V gene has CDR1 SGHTA and CDR2 FQGNSA. Full variable domain (rest looked up from reference TRBV7-2 and TRBJ1-1): GAGVSQSPSNKVTEKGKDVELRCDPISGHTALYWYRQSLGQGLEFLIYFQGNSAPDKSGLPSDRFSAERTGGSVSTLTIQRTQQEDSAVYLCASSVRQGFGTEAFFGQGTRLTVV.

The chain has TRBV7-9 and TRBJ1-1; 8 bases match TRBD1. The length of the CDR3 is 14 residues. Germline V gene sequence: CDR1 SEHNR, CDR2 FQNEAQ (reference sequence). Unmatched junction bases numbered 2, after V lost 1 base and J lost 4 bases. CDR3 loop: CASSLGQGSTEAFF. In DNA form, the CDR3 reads TGTGCCAGCAGCTTAGGACAGGGGAGCACTGAAGCTTTCTTT. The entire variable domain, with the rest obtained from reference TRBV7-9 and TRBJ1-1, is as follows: DTGVSQNPRHKITKRGQNVTFRCDPISEHNRLYWYRQTLGQGPEFLTYFQNEAQLEKSRLLSDRFSAERPKGSFSTLEIQRTEQGDSAMYLCASSLGQGSTEAFFGQGTRLTVV.

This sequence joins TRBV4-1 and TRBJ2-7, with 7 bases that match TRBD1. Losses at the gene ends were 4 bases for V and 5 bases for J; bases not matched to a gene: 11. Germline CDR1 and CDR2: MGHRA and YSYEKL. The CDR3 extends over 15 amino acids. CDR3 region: CASSLFRTGADEQYF. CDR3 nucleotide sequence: TGCGCCAGCAGCCTCTTTAGGACAGGCGCGGACGAGCAGTACTTC.